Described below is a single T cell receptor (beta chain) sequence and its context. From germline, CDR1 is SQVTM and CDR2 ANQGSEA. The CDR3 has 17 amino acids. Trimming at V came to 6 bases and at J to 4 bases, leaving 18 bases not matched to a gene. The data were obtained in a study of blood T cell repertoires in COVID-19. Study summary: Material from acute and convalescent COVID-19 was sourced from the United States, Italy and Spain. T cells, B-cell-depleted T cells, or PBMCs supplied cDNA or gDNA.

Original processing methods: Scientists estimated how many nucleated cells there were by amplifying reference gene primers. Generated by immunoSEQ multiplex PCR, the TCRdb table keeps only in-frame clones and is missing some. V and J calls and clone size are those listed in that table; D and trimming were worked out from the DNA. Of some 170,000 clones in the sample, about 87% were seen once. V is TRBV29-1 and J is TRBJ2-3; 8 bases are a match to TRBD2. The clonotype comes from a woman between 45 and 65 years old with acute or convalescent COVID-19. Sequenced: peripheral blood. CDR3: CSVGRGGRSGAADTQYF. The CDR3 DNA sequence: TGCAGCGTCGGTCGAGGAGGGCGTAGCGGGGCCGCAGATACGCAGTATTTT.